This T cell receptor (beta chain) derives from a study of identical twins (dated by TCRdb to 2016 to 2017). The study in broad terms: To test whether fetal clonotypes persist, this study deep-sequenced TCR alpha and beta repertoires from monozygotic twins, from unrelated adults of various ages, and from cord blood. To rule out contamination, the twin experiments were replicated at different times with different library preparation protocols.

V is pared back by 5 bases and J by 2 bases, with 13 bases lying between the germline termini. The CDR3 numbers 14 residues from cysteine through phenylalanine. Only the CDR3 portion is preserved as DNA: 42 bases, with reading frame beginning at the first base. Reading the germline V gene (reference sequence) gives CDR1 SGHAT and CDR2 FQDESV. The library was prepared using 5' RACE. The instrument was an Illumina HiSeq 2000. Template switching introduced a universal primer binding site; the final cDNA contained a unique molecular identifier, enabling accurate counting of TCR cDNA molecules. Specific primers in the conserved constant-segment region were used to synthesize first-strand cDNA for the TCR alpha and beta chains. To control for contamination, every cDNA library was double barcoded, receiving both a SMART-Mk sample barcode and Illumina barcodes. TruSeq adapter sequences, together with Illumina sample barcodes, were added in two successive PCR steps. Sequencing of the TCR alpha and beta cDNA libraries was done on the Illumina HiSeq platform using custom primers. The published analysis was carried out like this. Raw reads were processed with MiGEC to extract unique molecular identifiers, and MiXCR was used to determine CDR3 positions. Recombination models were inferred per individual with the repgenHMM and IGoR tools using an EM algorithm. The tcR package in R was used for shared clonotype analysis, with sharing normalized by the product of cloneset sizes. Out-of-frame nonproductive sequences were analyzed to study raw recombination free of thymic and clonal selection effects. TCRdb ran its own pipeline on the public reads, namely fastp trimming at Q25 and MiXCR clone calling, and kept in-frame beta chains. Identical CDR3 proteins give one entry, which carries the most common genes and DNA. What appears here as the V and J calls and clone size reflects TCRdb's work, not the paper's. The sample table shows 700,000 or so distinct CDR3 sequences, and around 8.6% are seen once. The biggest ten clones account for roughly 0.97% of the sample.

Every donor was a healthy Caucasian. Three pairs of female monozygotic twins, all aged roughly 18 to 29 years, made up the twin cohort. RNA for TCR libraries was isolated from peripheral blood mononuclear cells. Comments on this clonotype: Its antigen target is currently unknown. No much larger clonotype is one base removed from it; base qualities were not supplied.

The paper as a whole reports these results and caveats: Compared with coincidental sharing between unrelated individuals, out-of-frame TCR alpha sequences shared between twins had an excess of sequences with low generation probability. Out-of-frame TCR alpha sharing in monozygotic twins was systematically underestimated by recombination models, whereas sharing between unrelated individuals was in agreement with the recombination models. In beta out-of-frame sequences, excess twin sharing was weaker, because having fewer shared sequences lowered the signal-to-noise ratio. Zero-insertion analyses could be partly confounded by invariant T cells such as MAIT and iNKT, though diverse VJ usage argued against such confounding for most clonotypes. Fewer insertions were carried by abundant cord blood beta clonotypes, a similar but weaker trend appeared in young adult naive repertoires, and no such trend appeared in memory repertoires. Because the same donors could not be followed over many years, the conclusions relied on cross-sectional statistical analysis.

Another study also made use of these data, one on yellow fever vaccine responses in identical twins. Per the second study: The T cell response to vaccination in identical twins was reported by the authors to appear partly convergent and partly personalized. In identical twins, the study followed T cell clones that responded to the vaccine with precision.

What was sequenced was PBMCs. Recombination joined TRBV11-1 with TRBJ2-7, with the D gene not clear enough to name. The clonotype was recovered from a woman under 30 in good health. The nucleotides read TGTGCCAGCAGCACCCGAAGTAGGACCTACGAGCAGTACTTC. It specifies CASSTRSRTYEQYF.